Presented here are 15 T cell receptor beta chains from one specimen sequenced in a study of T cell repertoires in cytomegalovirus infection. MiXCR, applied by TCRdb to the reads, yields one record per CDR3 protein. The table records roughly 600,000 distinct CDR3 sequences, roughly 26% of them present only once. The sample taken for sequencing was CD8+ T cells from PBMCs. These receptors were obtained from a human donor in good health (CMV status not recorded). Some clones in this sample may be carry-over from other donors' samples.

This sequence joins TRBV3-1 and TRBJ2-3, with D maybe TRBD2 (5 bases). The CDR3 is 16 residues long. Germline values: CDR1 LGHDT, CDR2 YNNKEL (reference sequence). The V gene lost 0 bases and the J gene lost 0 bases, with 10 bases spanning the gap. CDR3 amino acids: CASSQERADSTDTQYF. CDR3 bases: TGTGCCAGCAGCCAAGAACGAGCGGATAGCACAGATACGCAGTATTTT.

J is TRBJ1-1 and V is TRBV7-9; perhaps TRBD1 as D (5 bases). V was shortened by 1 base and J by 0 bases, with 18 bases between the two germline ends. Germline lookup yields CDR1 SEHNR and CDR2 FQNEAQ (reference sequence). This CDR3 spans 18 amino acids. CDR3 protein: CASSLVGFGTVMNTEAFF. The CDR3 DNA reads TGTGCCAGCAGCTTAGTGGGATTCGGGACTGTCATGAACACTGAAGCTTTCTTT.

This clonotype has ten or more counts. The chain joins TRBV12-3 or TRBV12-4 to TRBJ2-5; D is unresolved. This CDR3 is 13 amino acids long. Between the trimmed V and J ends, which lost 4 bases and 2 bases, there was a span of 8 bases. The CDR3 region is CASSSGFQETQYF. DNA for the CDR3: TGTGCCAGCAGTTCCGGATTTCAAGAGACCCAGTACTTC.

CDR3: CASKGADRNYGYTF. CDR3 bases: TGTGCCAGCAAAGGGGCAGACCGGAACTATGGCTACACCTTC. The chain employs TRBV6-2 or TRBV6-3 and TRBJ1-2, with D maybe TRBD1 (5 bases). The CDR3 is made up of 14 amino acids. Deletions cut 7 bases from V and 2 bases from J, with 14 bases between. Germline lookup yields CDR1 MNHEY and CDR2 SVGEGT.

This clonotype has a handful of counts. The V and J genes are TRBV5-6 and TRBJ2-1, with 9 bases matching TRBD2. CDR3 length equals 16 residues. Unmatched junction bases numbered 11, after V lost 3 bases and J lost 7 bases. Germline values: CDR1 SGHDT, CDR2 YYEEEE. CDR3 sequence: CASSSTLGTSKNEQFF. CDR3 coding DNA: TGTGCCAGCAGCTCCACCCTAGGGACTAGCAAGAATGAGCAGTTCTTC.

To note about this clonotype: A much larger clonotype is one base distant, so this may be a read error. The chain's CDR3 is CANSLGFGTDTQYF. CDR3 nucleotides: TGTGCCAACAGCTTAGGATTCGGTACAGATACGCAGTATTTT. The V and J genes are TRBV7-2 and TRBJ2-3; D call uncertain. CDR3 size: 14 residues. Germline loops: CDR1 SGHTA, CDR2 FQGNSA.

V and J are TRBV6-1 and TRBJ2-7; D not resolved. V shed 1 base and J shed 5 bases, with 21 bases lying between them. The germline CDR1 and CDR2 sequences are MNHNS and SASEGT. This CDR3 spans 17 amino acids. The CDR3: CASSEVMLVQAWDEQYV. Here the CDR3 DNA reads TGTGCCAGCAGTGAAGTAATGCTCGTGCAAGCCTGGGACGAGCAGTACGTC.

The rearrangement uses TRBV27 and TRBJ2-1; 7 bases line up with TRBD1. Germline V lookup: CDR1 MNHEY, CDR2 SMNVEV (reference sequence). The CDR3 length is 13 residues. The J segment lost 9 bases and the V segment lost 5 bases, leaving 7 bases of the junction unmatched. CDR3 region: CASSPGTVSEQFF. DNA for the CDR3: TGTGCCAGCAGTCCCGGGACAGTGAGTGAGCAGTTCTTC.

This clonotype was detected only once. This may stem from a read error, because a much larger clone lies one nucleotide away. J is TRBJ1-1 and V is TRBV6-1; a weak D match, TRBD1 (5 bases). Trimming left V 2 bases short and J 3 bases short, with 16 bases between. The CDR3 is 16 amino acids. The V gene's germline CDR1 is MNHNS and CDR2 SASEGT. Here the CDR3 DNA reads TGTGCCAGCAGTGAAAGTTACAGGTGGGGACACACTGAAGCTTTCTTT. Translation: CASSESYRWGHTEAFF.

Ten or more counts support this clonotype. The chain links TRBV7-9 to TRBJ1-4; tentatively, D is TRBD1 (6 bases). This CDR3 is built from 14 residues. V lost 3 bases and J 5 bases, leaving 10 bases between the germline ends. Germline CDR1 reads SEHNR; CDR2 reads FQNEAQ (reference sequence). CDR3 nucleotides: TGTGCCAGCAGCTTCGGAACAGGGAATGAAAAACTGTTTTTT. Residues: CASSFGTGNEKLFF.

V is TRBV7-3 and J is TRBJ1-6; D gene unclear. Trimming pared 3 bases from V and 0 bases from J, leaving 6 bases between. The germline V gene encodes CDR1 SGHTA and CDR2 FQGTGA. The CDR3 contains 15 residues. The CDR3 here is CASSFKSSYNSPLHF. The CDR3 DNA reads as TGTGCCAGCAGCTTTAAGTCCTCCTATAATTCACCCCTCCACTTT.

This clonotype was detected many times. The chain has TRBV7-8 and TRBJ2-5, with D unclear. This CDR3 is 14 amino acids long. Germline CDR1 SGHVS, CDR2 FQNEAQ. Trimming removed 3 bases at V and 0 bases at J, with 8 bases between. The CDR3 nucleotides are TGTGCCAGCAGCTTCCTAAAGTACCAAGAGACCCAGTACTTC. Its translation: CASSFLKYQETQYF. Filled out from reference TRBV7-8 and TRBJ2-5, the complete variable domain reads GAGVSQSPRYKVAKRGQDVALRCDPISGHVSLFWYQQALGQGPEFLTYFQNEAQLDKSGLPSDRFFAERPEGSVSTLKIQRTQQEDSAVYLCASSFLKYQETQYFGPGTRLLVL.

This clonotype showed up just a few times. This rearrangement joins TRBV28 to TRBJ2-6; D gene unclear. V gave up 5 bases and J gave up 0 bases, with 11 bases separating them. The CDR3 runs 16 residues. Per the germline V gene, CDR1 is MDHEN and CDR2 is SYDVKM. In DNA form, the CDR3 reads TGTGCCAGCAGTCCTGACAAGAACTCTGGGGCCAACGTCCTGACTTTC. Translated: CASSPDKNSGANVLTF.

This clonotype was found many times. CDR3 coding DNA: TGTGCCAGCACAGATCCCTATGGCTACACCTTC. This encodes CASTDPYGYTF. This chain joins TRBV28 and TRBJ1-2; D gene unclear. V was clipped by 7 bases and J by 4 bases, with 7 bases between them. CDR3 length: 11 residues. Germline V CDR1 and CDR2: MDHEN, SYDVKM.

At least ten counts were recorded for this clonotype. The rearrangement links TRBV7-2 to TRBJ2-3; weak D call: TRBD2 (5 bases). With 1 base removed from V and 5 bases from J, the gap between germline ends came to 10 bases. Germline lookup yields CDR1 SGHTA and CDR2 FQGNSA. The CDR3 runs 14 residues. This CDR3 is CASSLVGVVDTQYF. DNA of the CDR3: TGTGCCAGCAGCTTAGTCGGGGTGGTAGATACGCAGTATTTT.